Given below is one T cell receptor beta chain in context. This entry is derived from a study of technical replicates of blood from several donors. The repertoire was sequenced with immunoSEQ multiplex PCR; TCRdb's copy has only in-frame clones and lacks some. Among roughly 80,000 clones listed, over 75% were seen once. The trim removed 4 bases at V and 7 bases at J, leaving 3 bases unmatched. CDR3 length: 15 residues. From germline, CDR1 is LGHNA and CDR2 YNFKEQ. The sequencing sample was made of T cells isolated from PBMCs. This TCR derives from a human donor in good health. The rearrangement links TRBV4-2 to TRBJ2-1; 14 bases line up with TRBD2. The CDR3 nucleotides are TGTGCCAGCAGCCCCTGGACTAGCGGGAGGAATGAGCAGTTCTTC. Translated, it gives CASSPWTSGRNEQFF.